This entry lists 32 T cell receptor beta chains sequenced from one sample in a study of blood T cell repertoires in COVID-19. Here immunoSEQ multiplex PCR was the method, and the copy in TCRdb shows in-frame clones only, minus some. The sample records about 170,000 clones, around 87% being singletons. Material for sequencing was peripheral blood. These receptors were obtained from a man aged 18 to 30 with active or convalescent COVID-19.

The chain uses TRBV6-5 and TRBJ1-1; no clear D gene. V was pared by 8 bases and J by 1 base, with 5 bases between. Looked up from germline, CDR1 is MNHEY and CDR2 is SVGAGI. This CDR3 region has 11 residues. The CDR3 reads CASGRNTEAFF. CDR3 sequence (DNA): TGTGCCAGCGGCAGGAACACTGAAGCTTTCTTT.

The chain employs TRBV6-5 and TRBJ2-1, with TRBD2 matching over 7 bases. CDR1 is MNHEY and CDR2 is SVGAGI in the germline V gene. V was clipped by 8 bases and J by 0 bases; unmatched bases: 7. The CDR3 totals 15 residues. The CDR3 sequence: CASGQAGSSYNEQFF. The CDR3 DNA sequence: TGTGCCAGCGGCCAAGCGGGGAGCTCCTACAATGAGCAGTTCTTC.

This rearrangement joins TRBV5-1 to TRBJ1-1; no definite D call. The CDR3 length is 13 residues. V shed 4 bases and J shed 7 bases, with 14 bases lying between them. Germline V gives CDR1 SGHRS, CDR2 YFSETQ. The CDR3: CASSPDIELEAFF. CDR3 sequence (DNA): TGCGCCAGCAGCCCCGACATCGAACTTGAAGCTTTCTTT.

The chain links TRBV28 to TRBJ1-5; D perhaps matches TRBD1 (6 bases). The germline V gene encodes CDR1 MDHEN and CDR2 SYDVKM. The CDR3 contains 15 residues. V lost 6 bases and J lost 1, with 13 bases in between. CDR3 sequence reads: CASRRGSGSNQPQHF. The CDR3 coding sequence is TGTGCCAGCAGGAGGGGGAGCGGCAGCAATCAGCCCCAGCATTTT.

The DNA for the CDR3 is TGCGCCAGCAGCCAACAGTCGAACTATGGCTACACCTTC. Translated, it gives CASSQQSNYGYTF. The rearrangement uses TRBV5-1 and TRBJ1-2; D is unresolved. This CDR3 contains 13 residues. The germline gives CDR1 SGHRS, CDR2 YFSETQ. V was clipped by 4 bases and J by 2 bases, with 9 bases between them.

This clone has a single count. The chain joins TRBV7-2 to TRBJ1-2; 9 bases align to TRBD1. V shed 5 bases, J shed 5 bases, and the junction held 6 bases outside the gene matches. Germline V gene lookup returns CDR1 SGHTA and CDR2 FQGNSA. The CDR3 length is 14 residues. DNA of the CDR3: TGTGCCAGCAGCGTGGGACAGGGCGGGTATGGCTACACCTTC. Its translation is CASSVGQGGYGYTF. Variable domain in full (rest from reference TRBV7-2 and TRBJ1-2): GAGVSQSPSNKVTEKGKDVELRCDPISGHTALYWYRQSLGQGLEFLIYFQGNSAPDKSGLPSDRFSAERTGGSVSTLTIQRTQQEDSAVYLCASSVGQGGYGYTFGSGTRLTVV.

The chain combines TRBV5-5 with TRBJ2-3; TRBD2 matches at 7 bases. Germline V gives CDR1 SGHKS, CDR2 YYEKEE (reference sequence). The junction had 7 bases not matched to a gene; V was cut back by 0 bases and J by 6 bases. The CDR3 is made up of 15 amino acids. In DNA, the CDR3 is TGTGCCAGCAGCTTGGTAGGGACTAATTACGATACGCAGTATTTT. Residues: CASSLVGTNYDTQYF. The whole variable domain, filled in from reference TRBV5-5 and TRBJ2-3, reads DAGVTQSPTHLIKTRGQQVTLRCSPISGHKSVSWYQQVLGQGPQFIFQYYEKEERGRGNFPDRFSARQFPNYSSELNVNALLLGDSALYLCASSLVGTNYDTQYFGPGTRLTVL.

In DNA, the CDR3 is TGTGCCAGCAGCCCACGAAGTTTGAGGGGGGGGCAGGGCAATGAGCAGTTCTTC. Its protein product is CASSPRSLRGGQGNEQFF. The rearrangement joins TRBV7-2 to TRBJ2-1; D is possibly TRBD2 (7 bases). Germline lookup yields CDR1 SGHTA and CDR2 FQGNSA. This CDR3 is built from 18 residues. V was shortened by 5 bases and J by 6 bases, with 26 bases between the two germline ends.

This clone was counted between two and nine times. The chain carries TRBV9 and TRBJ1-1; 7 bases are a match to TRBD1. V shed 3 bases and J 8 bases; nucleotides not matched to a gene: 13. The CDR3 runs 15 residues. Germline V gene lookup returns CDR1 SGDLS and CDR2 YYNGEE. CDR3 amino acids: CASSASKGANSEAFF. The CDR3 nucleotides read TGTGCCAGCAGCGCCAGTAAGGGGGCAAATTCCGAAGCTTTCTTT.

The chain combines TRBV5-1 with TRBJ1-1, with TRBD1 identical over 11 bases. Unmatched junction bases numbered 7, after V lost 4 bases and J lost 8 bases. The germline gives CDR1 SGHRS, CDR2 YFSETQ. This CDR3 comprises 14 residues. The CDR3 DNA follows: TGCGCCAGCAGCGCTGGGACAGGGGGACAGGAAGCTTTCTTT. Protein sequence: CASSAGTGGQEAFF.

The genes are TRBV14 and TRBJ2-1; TRBD2 is a possible D gene (7 bases). Germline V gene data show CDR1 as SGHDN and CDR2 as FVKESK. The CDR3 sequence is 13 residues long. V was shortened by 1 base and J by 13 bases, with 14 bases between the two germline ends. The DNA for the CDR3 is TGTGCCAGCAGCCAAGTTGGGAGGGGGGGCCAGTTCTTC. Translation gives CASSQVGRGGQFF.

The V call is TRBV7-8, the J call TRBJ1-5, with unresolved D. Trimming left V 1 base short and J 0 bases short, with 7 bases between. Per germline, CDR1 SGHVS and CDR2 FQNEAQ. This CDR3 comprises 15 residues. Here the CDR3 DNA reads TGTGCCAGCAGCTTAGGGCAGATTAGCAATCAGCCCCAGCATTTT. Its protein is CASSLGQISNQPQHF.

V is TRBV28 and J is TRBJ1-4; D gene unclear. Per germline, CDR1 MDHEN and CDR2 SYDVKM. The CDR3 extends over 14 amino acids. Trimming cost V 6 bases and J 9 bases, with 17 bases left between them. DNA for the CDR3: TGTGCCAGCAGCATGGCAGGCACTAGTAAAAAACTGTTTTTT. Translation: CASSMAGTSKKLFF.

In this sample, this clone turned up a few times. This sequence joins TRBV4-3 and TRBJ1-2; maybe TRBD1 (6 bases). This CDR3 is 14 amino acids long. Germline V CDR1 and CDR2: LGHNA, YSLEER. V dropped 0 bases and J dropped 5 bases, with 10 bases sitting between them. The CDR3 DNA reads as TGCGCCAGCAGCCAAGATCGGACAGCTTATGGCTACACCTTC. It encodes CASSQDRTAYGYTF.

The chain uses TRBV24-1 and TRBJ2-3; 8 bases fit TRBD2. The CDR3 loop spans 19 amino acids. Germline V gene lookup returns CDR1 KGHDR and CDR2 SFDVKD. V shed 4 bases, J shed 3 bases, and the junction held 17 bases outside the gene matches. The CDR3 sequence is CATSDHVGVGSGGTDTQYF. CDR3 coding DNA: TGTGCCACCAGTGACCACGTCGGGGTTGGAAGCGGGGGAACAGATACGCAGTATTTT.

J is TRBJ2-1 and V is TRBV11-2; D may be TRBD2 (5 bases). The CDR3 is made up of 13 amino acids. Germline assignment: CDR1 SGHAT and CDR2 FQNNGV. V was clipped by 5 bases and J by 5 bases, with 10 bases between them. CDR3 protein: CASSRAGDNEQFF. In DNA, the CDR3 is TGTGCCAGCAGCAGAGCCGGGGACAATGAGCAGTTCTTC.

CDR3 sequence (DNA): TGTGCCAGTAGCGAGACAGGGGGCTATGTTGGCTACACCTTC. As protein: CASSETGGYVGYTF. The chain carries TRBV19 and TRBJ1-2; 10 bases are a match to TRBD1. The CDR3 has 14 residues. From germline, CDR1 is LNHDA and CDR2 SQIVND (reference sequence). Trimming removed 6 bases from V and 7 bases from J; junction bases left unmatched: 8.

The chain combines TRBV25-1 with TRBJ1-1; D is undetermined. V was trimmed by 4 bases and J by 0 bases, leaving 12 bases between them. The CDR3 runs to 15 residues. Germline V gene data show CDR1 as MGHDK and CDR2 as SYGVNS. CDR3 sequence (DNA): TGTGCCAGCAGTGCCTGGACGGGGATGAACACTGAAGCTTTCTTT. Protein product: CASSAWTGMNTEAFF. Full variable domain (remainder filled in from reference TRBV25-1 and TRBJ1-1): EADIYQTPRYLVIGTGKKITLECSQTMGHDKMYWYQQDPGMELHLIHYSYGVNSTEKGDLSSESTVSRIRTEHFPLTLESARPSHTSQYLCASSAWTGMNTEAFFGQGTRLTVV.

The V and J genes are TRBV5-1 and TRBJ1-2; TRBD1 is a possible D gene (5 bases). V was clipped by 4 bases and J by 7 bases, with 20 bases between them. CDR3 length: 15 residues. Germline-derived CDR1 and CDR2 are SGHRS and YFSETQ. The CDR3 is CASSLAAGKEIGYTF. CDR3 bases: TGCGCCAGCAGCCTCGCGGCAGGGAAGGAAATTGGCTACACCTTC.

This chain links TRBV19 with TRBJ1-1; 8 bases align to TRBD1. The germline V gene encodes CDR1 LNHDA and CDR2 SQIVND (reference sequence). This CDR3 has 18 amino acids. V lost 6 bases to trimming and J lost 3 bases; unmatched junction nucleotides: 18. The chain's CDR3 is CASRKSRDRRWGDTEAFF. CDR3 DNA: TGTGCCAGTAGGAAATCCCGGGACAGGAGATGGGGTGACACTGAAGCTTTCTTT. Using reference TRBV19 and TRBJ1-1 for the parts outside the CDR3, the full variable domain is DGGITQSPKYLFRKEGQNVTLSCEQNLNHDAMYWYRQDPGQGLRLIYYSQIVNDFQKGDIAEGYSVSREKKESFPLTVTSAQKNPTAFYLCASRKSRDRRWGDTEAFFGQGTRLTVV.

This clone was recorded a few times. This chain uses TRBV3-1 (or the pseudogene TRBV3-2) with TRBJ1-1; 8 bases map to TRBD1. The CDR3 loop spans 15 amino acids. Germline V gene lookup returns CDR1 LGHDT and CDR2 YNNKEL (reference sequence). After removal of 4 bases from V and 6 bases from J, the junction contained 10 bases not matched to a gene. CDR3 protein: CASSPTGTGHAEAFF. The CDR3 DNA reads TGTGCCAGCAGCCCAACTGGGACAGGACACGCTGAAGCTTTCTTT.

The chain links TRBV23-1 to TRBJ2-7; the match to TRBD1 covers 7 bases. TRBV23-1 is annotated as an ORF whose role is uncertain. V shed 6 bases and J 4 bases; nucleotides not matched to a gene: 21. The CDR3 sequence is 18 residues long. The CDR3 nucleotides are TGCGCCAGCAGCCATGTTCCCTTAACAGGGGACATGCTGTACGAGCAGTACGTC. Encoded protein: CASSHVPLTGDMLYEQYV.

This chain connects TRBV6-4 to TRBJ1-2, with unresolved D. Trimming cost V 4 bases and J 4 bases, with 19 bases left between them. The length of the CDR3 is 16 residues. Germline V gene lookup returns CDR1 MRHNA and CDR2 SNTAGT. The DNA for the CDR3 is TGTGCCAGCAGTGCTCCCGCGACTTGGGTTGTCTATGGCTACACCTTC. It yields the protein CASSAPATWVVYGYTF.

This clone was counted only a few times. J is TRBJ2-1 and V is TRBV3-1 (or the pseudogene TRBV3-2); D may be TRBD1 (5 bases). V was shortened by 4 bases and J by 4 bases, with 11 bases between the two germline ends. Germline CDR1 reads LGHDT; CDR2 reads YNNKEL (reference sequence). This CDR3 comprises 14 residues. The chain's CDR3 is CASSPTRTYNEQFF. DNA for the CDR3: TGTGCCAGCAGCCCTACCAGGACATACAATGAGCAGTTCTTC.

The chain couples TRBV7-9 to TRBJ2-3; 10 nucleotides line up with TRBD1. The length of the CDR3 is 15 residues. V shed 4 bases and J 3 bases; nucleotides not matched to a gene: 4. Germline-derived CDR1 and CDR2 are SEHNR and FQNEAQ (reference sequence). CDR3 DNA: TGTGCCAGCAGCTGGGGACAGGGGTCGACAGATACGCAGTATTTT. Amino acids: CASSWGQGSTDTQYF.

The chain employs TRBV7-9 and TRBJ2-2; 7 nucleotides match TRBD1. J lost 0 bases, V lost 5 bases, and 6 bases had no gene match. CDR1 and CDR2 (germline): SEHNR, FQNEAQ (reference sequence). This CDR3 contains 16 residues. CDR3 protein: CASSVSGTANTGELFF. The CDR3 region has the DNA TGTGCCAGCAGCGTTTCAGGGACAGCGAACACCGGGGAGCTGTTTTTT. Variable domain in full (rest from reference TRBV7-9 and TRBJ2-2): DTGVSQNPRHKITKRGQNVTFRCDPISEHNRLYWYRQTLGQGPEFLTYFQNEAQLEKSRLLSDRFSAERPKGSFSTLEIQRTEQGDSAMYLCASSVSGTANTGELFFGEGSRLTVL.

This chain links TRBV10-1 with TRBJ2-1; 10 bases map to TRBD2. The germline CDR1 and CDR2 sequences are WNHNN and SYGVQD (reference sequence). The CDR3 length is 17 residues. V dropped 9 bases and J dropped 0; count of bases not matched to a gene: 11. The CDR3 nucleotides are TGCGCCAGGAGCGGGGGGGCTTTCGGTAGCTCCTACAATGAGCAGTTCTTC. This codes for CARSGGAFGSSYNEQFF.

CDR3 region: CSVRTGELEAFF. The CDR3 DNA is TGCAGCGTGAGAACAGGGGAACTTGAAGCTTTCTTT. This rearrangement joins TRBV29-1 to TRBJ1-1; TRBD1 matches at 7 bases. Germline-derived CDR1 and CDR2 are SQVTM and ANQGSEA. This CDR3 region has 12 residues. Germline trimming cut 6 bases from V and 7 bases from J; bases unmatched to any gene: 8.

This clone has only a few counts. This chain links TRBV3-1 (or the pseudogene TRBV3-2) with TRBJ2-4, with no clear D. Germline-derived CDR1 and CDR2 are LGHDT and YNNKEL (reference sequence). This CDR3 is 12 amino acids long. Deletions cut 2 bases from V and 10 bases from J, with 9 bases between. The CDR3 DNA reads as TGTGCCAGCAGCCAATTAGAATCGATTCAGTACTTC. Its protein is CASSQLESIQYF.

Here the CDR3 DNA reads TGCGCCAGCAGTGAGACCACCAGCTCCTACAATGAGCAGTTCTTC. As protein: CASSETTSSYNEQFF. The V gene is TRBV10-1, the J gene TRBJ2-1, with D unclear. Per germline, CDR1 WNHNN and CDR2 SYGVQD (reference sequence). With 2 bases removed from V and 0 bases from J, the gap between germline ends came to 8 bases. The CDR3 spans 15 residues.

The rearrangement joins TRBV6-5 to TRBJ2-1; D perhaps matches TRBD2 (6 bases). The CDR3 covers 15 residues. V was pared by 2 bases and J by 1 base, with 9 bases between. The germline V gene has CDR1 MNHEY and CDR2 SVGAGI. CDR3 loop: CASSYGEVSYNEQFF. The CDR3 bases are TGTGCCAGCAGTTACGGGGAGGTTTCCTACAATGAGCAGTTCTTC.

The J gene is TRBJ1-3, the V gene TRBV5-1, with 7 nucleotides matching TRBD1. The CDR3 runs to 16 residues. Looked up from germline, CDR1 is SGHRS and CDR2 is YFSETQ. Trimming removed 4 bases from V and 0 bases from J; junction bases left unmatched: 7. CDR3 DNA sequence: TGCGCCAGCAGCATATCCGGGACAGACTCTGGAAACACCATATATTTT. Residues: CASSISGTDSGNTIYF.